This T cell receptor beta chain derives from a study of regulatory T cells in long-lasting Graves disease. Time point of the sample: persistent/refractory GD, antithyroid drugs over 5 years with positive TRAb. TCR sequences were obtained from RNA taken from PBMCs. Guidelines of the American Thyroid Association were used to diagnose Graves' disease. It was an endocrinology department in Xi'an, China, that provided the patients. Assembly of TCR beta libraries relied on iRepertoire HTBI primers together with Arm-PCR of CDR3 regions. Each CDR3 protein is one row after TCRdb ran MiXCR on the multiplex PCR reads. The sample has almost 350,000 distinct CDR3 sequences; less than 20% are singletons. Study-wide results and caveats: Analyses excluded thyroid tissue, covering peripheral blood alone.

With respect to this clonotype: Antigen unknown.

The source is a female donor with Graves disease. The material sequenced was peripheral blood mononuclear cells (PBMCs), taken when the disease was refractory, from a patient treated with antithyroid drugs.

CDR3 in amino acids: CATSAQGLQPQHF. The CDR3 DNA reads TGTGCCACCAGTGCCCAGGGATTACAGCCCCAGCATTTT. This chain connects TRBV24-1 to TRBJ1-5; D may be TRBD1 (5 bases). Germline loops: CDR1 KGHDR, CDR2 SFDVKD. The V and J ends lost 5 bases and 7 bases respectively, with 11 bases between them. CDR3 length: 13 amino acids.